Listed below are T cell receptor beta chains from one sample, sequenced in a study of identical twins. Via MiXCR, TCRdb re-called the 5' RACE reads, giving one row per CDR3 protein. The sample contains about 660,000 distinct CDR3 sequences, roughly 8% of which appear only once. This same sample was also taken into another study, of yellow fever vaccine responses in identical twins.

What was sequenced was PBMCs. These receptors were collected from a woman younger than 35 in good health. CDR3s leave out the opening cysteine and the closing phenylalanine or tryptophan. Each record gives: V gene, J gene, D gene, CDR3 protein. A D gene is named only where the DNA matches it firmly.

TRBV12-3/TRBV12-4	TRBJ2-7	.	ASSGGQGGWGHYEQY
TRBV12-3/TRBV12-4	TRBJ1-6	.	ASSLGMNSPLH
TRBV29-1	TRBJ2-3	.	SGLISGTQY
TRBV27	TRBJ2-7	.	ASSPLNRVGYEQY
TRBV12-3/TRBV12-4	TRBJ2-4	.	ASSLVAGVDIQY
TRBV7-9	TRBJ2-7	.	ASSPMGGWYEQY
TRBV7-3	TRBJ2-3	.	ASSPGWGPTDTQY
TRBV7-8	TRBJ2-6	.	ASSLESASGANVLT
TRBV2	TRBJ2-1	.	ASLLPGILLNEQF
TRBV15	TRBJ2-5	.	ATSRVRGQETQY
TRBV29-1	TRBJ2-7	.	SAVVGSYEQY
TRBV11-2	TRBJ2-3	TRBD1	ASSSSQGVSTDTQY
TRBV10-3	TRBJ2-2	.	AISRERGGTGELF
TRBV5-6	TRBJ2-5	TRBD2	ASSLLLAGVGETQY
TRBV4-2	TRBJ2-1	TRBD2	ASSQPGTSGNEQF
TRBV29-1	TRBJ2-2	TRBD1	SAGQDLTGELF
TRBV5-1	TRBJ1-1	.	ASSLVAGTTEAF
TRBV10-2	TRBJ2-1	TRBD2	ASSELAAKAEQF
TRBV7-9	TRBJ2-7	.	ASSQTSTYEQY
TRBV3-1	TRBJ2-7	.	ASSQALGGTYEQY
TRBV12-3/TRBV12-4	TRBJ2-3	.	ASSFARPHGTDTQY
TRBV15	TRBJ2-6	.	ATSRDPNRVGANVLT
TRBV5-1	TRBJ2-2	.	ASSSFTGELF
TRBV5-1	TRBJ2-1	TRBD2	ASSLETSGANYNEQF
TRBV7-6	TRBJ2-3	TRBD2	ASSAPRGAGTDTQY
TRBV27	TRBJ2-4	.	ASSLSRGLAKNIQY
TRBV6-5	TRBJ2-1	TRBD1	ASSSGQGRNEQF
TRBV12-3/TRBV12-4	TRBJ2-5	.	ASSAFEGEQETQY
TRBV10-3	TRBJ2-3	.	AISELVGTTDTQY
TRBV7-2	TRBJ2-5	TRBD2	ASSSEIGLAGGETQY
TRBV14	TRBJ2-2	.	ASSRNPGPNTGELF
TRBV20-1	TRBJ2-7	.	SAIGPLTPYEQY
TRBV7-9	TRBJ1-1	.	ASSLGTTAEAF
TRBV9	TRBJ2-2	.	ASSASLLGVGELF
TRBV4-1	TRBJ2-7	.	ASSQDASNGILGYEQY
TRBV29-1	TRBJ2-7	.	SVGLDRPYEQY
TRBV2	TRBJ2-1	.	AITLYNEQF
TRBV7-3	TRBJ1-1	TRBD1	ASSPRTGYDTEAF
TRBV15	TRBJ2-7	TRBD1	ATSRHLAGTATYEQY
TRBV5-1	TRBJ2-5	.	ASSPLGRGETQY
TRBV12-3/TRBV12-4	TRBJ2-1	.	ASTPTQGSEQF
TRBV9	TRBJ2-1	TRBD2	ASSLTSGAYNEQV
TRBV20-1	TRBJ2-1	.	SARGEEWREQF
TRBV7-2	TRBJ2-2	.	ASSLVGGTTGELF
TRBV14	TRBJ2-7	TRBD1	ASSLIGQGGPYEQY
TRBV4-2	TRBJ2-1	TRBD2	ASSLNSGTSLRVGEQF
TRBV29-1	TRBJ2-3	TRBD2	SVAGGGYTDTQY
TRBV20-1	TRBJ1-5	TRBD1	SAAGTDSNQPQH
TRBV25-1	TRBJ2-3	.	ATRPQGSSRNTQY